The entry below describes one TCR beta chain. This entry is derived from a study of blood T cell repertoires in COVID-19. Measured with immunoSEQ multiplex PCR; TCRdb has only the in-frame clones, and not every one. The sample carries roughly 120,000 clones, 90% recorded once. Germline CDR1 is LGHNA and CDR2 is YSLEER. V was pared by 1 base and J by 13 bases, with 16 bases between. CDR3 length equals 14 residues. Sequenced material: peripheral blood. The origin of this receptor is a human donor with active COVID-19. The donor label of this sample is uncertain. J is TRBJ2-2 and V is TRBV4-3; D is undetermined. The CDR3 coding sequence is TGCGCCAGCAGCCAAGGCGGCTCCGCCGGTGGGCTGTTTTTT. Residues: CASSQGGSAGGLFF.